These 17 T cell receptor beta chains came from one sample sequenced in a study of breast tumors, draining lymph nodes, adjacent tissues. Breast cancer patients provided tissue from their axillary draining lymph nodes. TCRdb fed the multiplex PCR reads into MiXCR, producing one record per CDR3 protein. This repertoire shows fewer than 85,000 distinct CDR3 sequences, approximately 20% found once; its top ten account for about 2.2%. Sequenced sample: axillary lymph node tissue. The receptors were sampled from a female donor with breast cancer. Some clones in this sample may be carry-over from other donors' samples.

The V and J genes are TRBV20-1 and TRBJ2-2; TRBD2 aligns across 14 bases. The V gene end was trimmed by 5 bases and the J gene end by 8 bases; junction bases not matched to a gene: 7. This CDR3 comprises 15 residues. Germline CDR1 reads DFQATT; CDR2 reads SNEGSKA (reference sequence). The CDR3 DNA reads TGCAGTGCTTCCCCGGGACTAGCGGGAGCTGGGGAGCTGTTTTTT. Translating gives CSASPGLAGAGELFF.

This clonotype was seen at least ten times. The chain has TRBV11-2 and TRBJ2-2; the match to TRBD1 covers 7 bases. The CDR3 length is 15 residues. J gave up 7 bases and V 5 bases, and 10 bases lay outside the gene matches. Germline V gene lookup returns CDR1 SGHAT and CDR2 FQNNGV. DNA of the CDR3: TGTGCCAGCAGCGCACAACCCCAGGGGGACGGGGAGCTGTTTTTT. Protein sequence: CASSAQPQGDGELFF.

At least ten counts were recorded for this clonotype. The chain is built from TRBV5-4 and TRBJ2-1; 7 bases map to TRBD1. Trimming at V came to 2 bases and at J to 6 bases, leaving 2 bases not matched to a gene. The CDR3 loop spans 13 amino acids. CDR1 is SGHNT and CDR2 is YYREEE in the germline V gene (reference sequence). The CDR3 loop reads CASSLQGPNEQFF. The CDR3 region has the DNA TGTGCCAGCAGCTTACAGGGGCCCAATGAGCAGTTCTTC. Drawing the rest from reference TRBV5-4 and TRBJ2-1, the complete variable domain is ETGVTQSPTHLIKTRGQQVTLRCSSQSGHNTVSWYQQALGQGPQFIFQYYREEENGRGNFPPRFSGLQFPNYSSELNVNALELDDSALYLCASSLQGPNEQFFGPGTRLTVL.

This clonotype appeared a few times. The V gene is TRBV27, the J gene TRBJ2-1; 7 bases line up with TRBD1. In germline, CDR1 is MNHEY, CDR2 SMNVEV (reference sequence). The CDR3 totals 14 residues. V lost 6 bases and J lost 7; bases outside the gene matches: 9. CDR3 loop: CASRTSQGWNEQFF. The CDR3 region has the DNA TGTGCCAGCAGAACATCACAGGGGTGGAATGAGCAGTTCTTC.

This clonotype has a count of ten or more. CDR3 in DNA: TGTGCCAGCAGACACCGGACAGGGCGGGTAGAGACCCAGTACTTC. It encodes CASRHRTGRVETQYF. The J gene is TRBJ2-5, the V gene TRBV28; 8 bases map to TRBD1. Germline loops: CDR1 MDHEN, CDR2 SYDVKM. The V and J ends lost 6 bases and 4 bases, in that order; junction bases with no gene match: 10. This CDR3 has 15 amino acids.

This clonotype came up many times. This chain joins TRBV2 and TRBJ1-4, with a possible D match to TRBD1 (6 bases). With 6 bases removed from V and 7 bases from J, the gap between germline ends came to 24 bases. This CDR3 has 17 residues. The germline CDR1 and CDR2 sequences are SNHLY and FYNNEI. The CDR3 DNA follows: TGTGCCAGCAGCTCAGTCCCGGGACATCCGTGGGGTGAAAAACTGTTTTTT. It yields the protein CASSSVPGHPWGEKLFF.

This clonotype was observed many times. The chain employs TRBV4-3 and TRBJ2-3, with D unresolved. The CDR3 covers 15 residues. The V gene lost 4 bases and the J gene lost 2 bases, with 13 bases spanning the gap. The germline gives CDR1 LGHNA, CDR2 YSLEER. CDR3 DNA: TGCGCCAGCAGCCGGTCAGGTGGGATCACAGATACGCAGTATTTT. Residues: CASSRSGGITDTQYF.

This clonotype was recorded many times. The rearrangement joins TRBV24-1 to TRBJ2-7, with a tentative D call TRBD2 (6 bases). This CDR3 spans 14 amino acids. The germline CDR1 and CDR2 sequences are KGHDR and SFDVKD. The V end lost 9 bases, the J end lost 7 bases, and 21 bases lay between the germline ends. CDR3 DNA sequence: TGTGCCACCTCGGGGACTGAGGACATCGGAGAGCAGTACTTC. Amino acids: CATSGTEDIGEQYF.

This clonotype was found many times. This chain joins TRBV20-1 and TRBJ1-5; 7 bases map to TRBD1. J gave up 0 bases and V 5 bases, and 10 bases lay outside the gene matches. CDR3 length equals 16 residues. In germline, CDR1 is DFQATT, CDR2 SNEGSKA (reference sequence). CDR3 residues: CSAFGTASHSNQPQHF. The CDR3 bases are TGCAGTGCTTTCGGGACAGCGTCTCATAGCAATCAGCCCCAGCATTTT.

A remark on this clonotype: Since a much larger clone is just one base distant, this may be a read error. The chain joins TRBV20-1 to TRBJ2-4, with TRBD2 identical over 9 bases. Unmatched junction bases numbered 8, after V lost 1 base and J lost 4 bases. The CDR3 sequence is 16 residues long. CDR1 DFQATT and CDR2 SNEGSKA come from the germline V gene (reference sequence). The CDR3 region has the DNA TGCAGTGCTAGAGGTAGTGGTAGCGGGGGAAAAAACATTCAGTACTTC. This translates into CSARGSGSGGKNIQYF.

This clonotype was picked up a small number of times. The chain combines TRBV10-3 with TRBJ2-5; D is possibly TRBD1 or TRBD2 (6 bases each). V was shortened by 8 bases and J by 2 bases, with 15 bases between the two germline ends. The CDR3 length is 14 residues. Germline lookup yields CDR1 ENHRY and CDR2 SYGVKD. This chain's CDR3 is CAIEGGWRQETQYF. Written as DNA, the CDR3 is TGTGCCATCGAGGGGGGATGGCGACAAGAGACCCAGTACTTC.

This clonotype was observed at least ten times. Here the CDR3 DNA reads TGTGCCAGCAGGGTTGGGACAGGGGTCCTCAGGGGGGATGAGCAGTTCTTC. Translation: CASRVGTGVLRGDEQFF. The chain recombines TRBV4-2 with TRBJ2-1; 10 bases match TRBD1. This CDR3 comprises 17 residues. Looked up from germline, CDR1 is LGHNA and CDR2 is YNFKEQ. V dropped 6 bases and J dropped 8; count of bases not matched to a gene: 16.

This clonotype was seen at least ten times. The chain recombines TRBV6-5 with TRBJ1-3; no clear D gene. Looked up from germline, CDR1 is MNHEY and CDR2 is SVGAGI. There are 17 residues in the CDR3. Trimming took off 2 bases at V and 0 bases at J, with 14 bases between the two ends. The CDR3 DNA reads TGTGCCAGCAGTTACACTCCTGAGACCAGCTCTGGAAACACCATATATTTT. Translation: CASSYTPETSSGNTIYF.

This clonotype was detected many times. The chain couples TRBV20-1 to TRBJ2-7, with D possibly matching TRBD1 (6 bases). Germline-derived CDR1 and CDR2 are DFQATT and SNEGSKA (reference sequence). The V end was cut by 1 base, the J end by 5 bases, with 15 bases between. The CDR3 runs to 14 residues. The CDR3 sequence: CSARGGQGSDEQYF. DNA for the CDR3: TGCAGTGCTAGAGGGGGGCAGGGGAGCGACGAGCAGTACTTC.

This clonotype was seen ten or more times. The chain recombines TRBV7-3 with TRBJ2-7; the match to TRBD1 covers 8 bases. Germline V gene data show CDR1 as SGHTA and CDR2 as FQGTGA. There are 13 residues in the CDR3. V lost 5 bases, J lost 4 bases, and 4 bases stayed unmatched. CDR3: CASSRRQGYEQYF. The CDR3 DNA reads TGTGCCAGCAGCCGTAGACAGGGGTACGAGCAGTACTTC.

The chain employs TRBV16 and TRBJ2-7, with D maybe TRBD2 (7 bases). Germline CDR1 reads KGHSY; CDR2 reads FQNENV. The CDR3 has 14 residues. V lost 0 bases and J 7 bases, leaving 13 bases between the germline ends. The CDR3 region is CASSQSGGGNEQYF. For the CDR3, the DNA is TGTGCCAGCAGCCAATCGGGGGGGGGCAATGAGCAGTACTTC.

This clonotype was found many times. The chain couples TRBV2 to TRBJ2-3; TRBD2 might be the D (6 bases). V was pared by 3 bases and J by 5 bases, with 6 bases between. Germline V gives CDR1 SNHLY, CDR2 FYNNEI. CDR3 length equals 12 residues. DNA for the CDR3: TGTGCCAGCAGTGAGGGGGGAGATACGCAGTATTTT. Protein: CASSEGGDTQYF.